The clone carrying this T cell receptor beta chain occurred many times. Germline CDR1 and CDR2: SGHRS and YFSETQ. This CDR3 spans 16 amino acids. Germline trimming cut 3 bases from V and 2 bases from J; bases unmatched to any gene: 5. These data originate in a study of T-cell reconstitution after alpha-beta-depleted transplantation in children. Unique molecular identifiers were incorporated into the prepared TCRbeta library. TCRdb itself ran the PCR reads through MiXCR, one entry per CDR3 protein. The sample yields some 240,000 distinct CDR3 sequences, over 9.5% seen once. The sequence derives from a human donor who donated a stem cell graft to a child with SCID. The chain employs TRBV5-1 and TRBJ2-1, with 10 bases fitting TRBD2. The starting material was PBMCs from the stem cell graft donor, obtained from the stem cell graft. The CDR3 bases are TGCGCCAGCAGCTGGGGTCTAGCGGGGGCCTACAATGAGCAGTTCTTC. Its protein is CASSWGLAGAYNEQFF. The full variable domain, in which reference TRBV5-1 and TRBJ2-1 provide the parts outside the CDR3, is KAGVTQTPRYLIKTRGQQVTLSCSPISGHRSVSWYQQTPGQGLQFLFEYFSETQRNKGNFPGRFSGRQFSNSRSEMNVSTLELGDSALYLCASSWGLAGAYNEQFFGPGTRLTVL.